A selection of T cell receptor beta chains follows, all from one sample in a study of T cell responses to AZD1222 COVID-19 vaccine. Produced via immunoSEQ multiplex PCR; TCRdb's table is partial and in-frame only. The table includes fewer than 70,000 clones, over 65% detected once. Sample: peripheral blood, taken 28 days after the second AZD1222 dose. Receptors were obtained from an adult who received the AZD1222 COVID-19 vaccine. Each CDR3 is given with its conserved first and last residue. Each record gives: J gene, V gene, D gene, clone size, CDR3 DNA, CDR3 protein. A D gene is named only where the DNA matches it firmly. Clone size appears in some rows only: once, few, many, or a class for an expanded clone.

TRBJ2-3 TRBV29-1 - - TGCAGCGTCAGTAAGGGCACAGATACGCAGTATTTT CSVSKGTDTQYF
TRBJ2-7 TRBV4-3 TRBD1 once TGCGCCAGCAGCCAAGGACAGGGGAACTACGAGCAGTACTTC CASSQGQGNYEQYF
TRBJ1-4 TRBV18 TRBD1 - TGTGCCAGCTCACCATCACGACAGGGGGCATTTGAAAAACTGTTTTTT CASSPSRQGAFEKLFF
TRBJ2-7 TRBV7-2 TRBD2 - TGTGCCAGCAGCTTTTCGGGACTAGCGGGGGGCTACGAGCAGTACTTC CASSFSGLAGGYEQYF
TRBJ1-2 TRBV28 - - TGTGCCAGCAGTTCAAACTATGGCTACACCTTC CASSSNYGYTF
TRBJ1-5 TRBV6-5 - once TGTGCCAGCAGTTACAGTAGGGATACCCCACAGCATTTT CASSYSRDTPQHF
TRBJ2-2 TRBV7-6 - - TGTGCCAGCAGCTTAGTAGGGGGTAACACCGGGGAGCTGTTTTTT CASSLVGGNTGELFF
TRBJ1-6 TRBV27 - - TGTGCCAGCAGTTTAGCGGGGGATTCACCCCTCCACTTT CASSLAGDSPLHF
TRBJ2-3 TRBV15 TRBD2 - TGTGCCACCAGCATCGGGGGGGCCAGGGTAGGAGATACGCAGTATTTT CATSIGGARVGDTQYF
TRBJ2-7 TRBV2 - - TGTGCCAGCAGTTTACAGGGTTCCTACGAGCAGTACTTC CASSLQGSYEQYF
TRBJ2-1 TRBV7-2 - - TGTGCCAGCAGCCCCACCAGTTACTACAATGAGCAGTTCTTC CASSPTSYYNEQFF
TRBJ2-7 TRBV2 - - TGTGCCAGCAGTGGAACGGCAAGTGAGCAGTACTTC CASSGTASEQYF
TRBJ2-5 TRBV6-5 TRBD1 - TGTGCCAGCAGTTACTCCGGGACAGGGACCCAGTACTTC CASSYSGTGTQYF
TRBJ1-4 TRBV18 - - TGTGCCAGCGGGGCCGATGAAAAACTGTTTTTT CASGADEKLFF
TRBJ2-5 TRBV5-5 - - TGTGCCAGCAGCTTGGATTGGGAGAGAGAGACCCAGTACTTC CASSLDWERETQYF
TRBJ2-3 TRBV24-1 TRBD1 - TGTGCCACCAGTGACCCGAGGGCAGGGGGCGTCGGTGGAGATACGCAGTATTTT CATSDPRAGGVGGDTQYF
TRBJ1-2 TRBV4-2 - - TGTGCCAGCAGCCAGGGGGAAGACTATGGCTACACCTTC CASSQGEDYGYTF
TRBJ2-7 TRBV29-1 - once TGCAGCGCTTTAAATAACTACGAGCAGTACTTC CSALNNYEQYF
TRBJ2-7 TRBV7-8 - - TGTGCCAGCAGCACCAACTCCTACGAGCAGTACTTC CASSTNSYEQYF
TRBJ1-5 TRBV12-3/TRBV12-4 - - TGTGCCAGCAGTTTGACGGGGGATCAGCCCCAGCATTTT CASSLTGDQPQHF
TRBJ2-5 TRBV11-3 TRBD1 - TGTGCCAGCAGCGTAGGGACAGGGCAAGAGACCCAGTACTTC CASSVGTGQETQYF
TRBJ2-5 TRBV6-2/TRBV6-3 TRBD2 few TGTGCCAGCAGTTTTACCCGCCCCCGCAGCGGGGGGTACCAAGAGACCCAGTACTTC CASSFTRPRSGGYQETQYF
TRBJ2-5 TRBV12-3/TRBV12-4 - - TGTGCCAGCAGCCCCGGGGGGACCCAGTACTTC CASSPGGTQYF
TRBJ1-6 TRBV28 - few TGTGCCAGCAGGCTCCCGGGGAGCATGGGGACACCCCTCCACTTT CASRLPGSMGTPLHF
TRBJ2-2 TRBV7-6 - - TGTGCCAGCAGCCCCGGGTGGGCAGGGGTTGCCGGGGAGCTGTTTTTT CASSPGWAGVAGELFF
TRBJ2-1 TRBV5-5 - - TGTGCCAGCAGCTTAGGTCAAGGGTTTAATGAGCAGTTCTTC CASSLGQGFNEQFF
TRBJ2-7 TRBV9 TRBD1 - TGTGCCAGCAGCGTCCGACAGGGCCTTGTCTACGAGCAGTACTTC CASSVRQGLVYEQYF
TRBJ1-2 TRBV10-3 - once TGTGCCATCAGTGAGAACCAGGGCGGCTACACCTTC CAISENQGGYTF
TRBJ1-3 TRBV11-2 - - TGTGCCAGCAGCACCTCTGGAAACACCATATATTTT CASSTSGNTIYF
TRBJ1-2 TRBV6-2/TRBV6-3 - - TGTGCCAGCAGCCGATCTCCCTGGGACTATGGCTACACCTTC CASSRSPWDYGYTF
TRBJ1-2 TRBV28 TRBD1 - TGTGCCAGCACCCTTTTAGGACAGGGGCTCAAGGATGGCTACACCTTC CASTLLGQGLKDGYTF
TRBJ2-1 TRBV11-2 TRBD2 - TGTGCCAGCAGCTTAGCGGGGGGGCGGCATGAGCAGTTCTTC CASSLAGGRHEQFF
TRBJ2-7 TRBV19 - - TGTGCCAGTGAAGACGCCCCCGGGACCGGGTCCAGCGAGCAGTACTTC CASEDAPGTGSSEQYF
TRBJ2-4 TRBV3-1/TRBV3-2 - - TGTGCCAGCAGCCAAGATCCGGACACCAGGGACAAAAACATTCAGTACTTC CASSQDPDTRDKNIQYF
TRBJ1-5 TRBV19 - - TGTGCCAGTAGTAGGGGACGGCCCAGAGATCAGCCCCAGCATTTT CASSRGRPRDQPQHF
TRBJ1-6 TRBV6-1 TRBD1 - TGTGCCAGCAGTGAAGGATTGACAGGGACAGGATCACCCCTCCACTTT CASSEGLTGTGSPLHF
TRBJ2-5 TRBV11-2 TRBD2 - TGTGCCAGCAGCTTCGTTTCTAGCGGGGGGGCCGGTGGAGAGACCCAGTACTTC CASSFVSSGGAGGETQYF
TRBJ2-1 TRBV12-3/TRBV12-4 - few TGTGCCAGCAGTTGGACTAGGGGGAATGAGCAGTTCTTC CASSWTRGNEQFF
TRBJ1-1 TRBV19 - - TGTGCCAGTAGTATCGAGGTCGGGCGGGGGCAGACTGAAGCTTTCTTT CASSIEVGRGQTEAFF
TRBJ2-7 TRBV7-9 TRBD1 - TGTGCCAGCAGCGAAGACAGGGAAAACGAGCAGTACTTC CASSEDRENEQYF
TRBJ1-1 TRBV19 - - TGTGCCAGTACCCAGCCGGGGGTGCCAGCTGCTGAAGCTTTCTTT CASTQPGVPAAEAFF
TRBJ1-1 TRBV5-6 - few TGTGCCAGCAGCTTGGGGCAGGGACGTGGTGAAGCTTTCTTT CASSLGQGRGEAFF
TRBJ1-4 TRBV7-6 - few TGTGCCAGCGGGGGGGGCGGGATAGAAAAACTGTTTTTT CASGGGGIEKLFF
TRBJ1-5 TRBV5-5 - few TGTGCCAGCAGCGAGAGGCCGGGATCTGGGGAGGCCCAGCATTTT CASSERPGSGEAQHF
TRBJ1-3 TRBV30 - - TGTGCCTGGAGTGTGGGTACTGGAAACACCATATATTTT CAWSVGTGNTIYF
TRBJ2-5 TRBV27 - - TGTGCCAGCAGTTTATCGATAGTAGAGACCCAGTACTTC CASSLSIVETQYF
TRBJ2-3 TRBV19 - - TGTGCCAGTAGTAGTGGCGGCACAGATACGCAGTATTTT CASSSGGTDTQYF
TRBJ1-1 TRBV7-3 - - TGTGCCAGCAGCTCAACAGGGACCACTGAAGCTTTCTTT CASSSTGTTEAFF
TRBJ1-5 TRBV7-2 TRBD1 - TGTGCCAGCAGCCAAGGGCAGGGGGAAAATCAGCCCCAGCATTTT CASSQGQGENQPQHF
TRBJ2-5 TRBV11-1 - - TGTGCCAGCAGCTTCCAAGAGACCCAGTACTTC CASSFQETQYF
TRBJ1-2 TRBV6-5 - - TGTGCCAGCAGACCTAGTAGAGACTATGGCTACACCTTC CASRPSRDYGYTF
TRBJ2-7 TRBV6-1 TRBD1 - TGTGCCAGCAGTGAGGTAACAGGGGGAGAGCAGTACTTC CASSEVTGGEQYF
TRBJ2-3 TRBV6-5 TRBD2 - TGTGCCAGCAGGGAGGGGACTAGCGCGCAGTATTTT CASREGTSAQYF